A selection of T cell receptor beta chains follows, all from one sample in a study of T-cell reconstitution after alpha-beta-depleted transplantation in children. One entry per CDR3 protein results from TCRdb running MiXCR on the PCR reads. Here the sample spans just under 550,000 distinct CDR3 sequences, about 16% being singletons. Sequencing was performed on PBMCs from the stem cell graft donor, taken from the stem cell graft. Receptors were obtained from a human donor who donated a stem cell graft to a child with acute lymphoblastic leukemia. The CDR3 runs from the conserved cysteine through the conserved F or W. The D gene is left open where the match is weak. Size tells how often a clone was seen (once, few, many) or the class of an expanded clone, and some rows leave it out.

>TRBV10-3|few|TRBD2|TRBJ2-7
TGTGCCATCAACGGACTAGCGGGAGGGTACGAGCAGTACTTC
CAINGLAGGYEQYF
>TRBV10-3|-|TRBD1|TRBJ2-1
TGTGCCATCAGCCAGGGGGCCGATGAGCAGTTCTTC
CAISQGADEQFF
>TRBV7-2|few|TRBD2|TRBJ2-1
TGTGCCAGCAGCTTCGTAGCGGGGACCGCCTACAATGAGCAGTTCTTC
CASSFVAGTAYNEQFF
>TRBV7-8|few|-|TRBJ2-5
TGTGCCAGCAGCCCCTACCTGGGCGGGAAAGAGACCCAGTACTTC
CASSPYLGGKETQYF
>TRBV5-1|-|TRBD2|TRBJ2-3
TGCGCCAGCAGCCTGGGACTAGCGGGAGAGGGGCCAGATACGCAGTATTTT
CASSLGLAGEGPDTQYF
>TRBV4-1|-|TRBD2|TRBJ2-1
TGCGCCAGCAGTCCCCATTCGACTAGCGGGAGGCGCAACAATGAGCAGTTCTTC
CASSPHSTSGRRNNEQFF
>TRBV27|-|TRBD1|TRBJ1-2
TGTGCCAGCAGTCCGACAGGGAGGGGAGGCTACACCTTC
CASSPTGRGGYTF
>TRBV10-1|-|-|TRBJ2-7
TGCGCCAGCAGTGAGTCGTTAGTGCGGCGGGAGCAGTACTTC
CASSESLVRREQYF
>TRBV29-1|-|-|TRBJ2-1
TGCAGCGTTGATCTAGGGGATGAGCAGTTCTTC
CSVDLGDEQFF
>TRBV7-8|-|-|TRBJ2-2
TGTGCCAGCAGCTTAAGGCTTCTAAACACCGGGGAGCTGTTTTTT
CASSLRLLNTGELFF
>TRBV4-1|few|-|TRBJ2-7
TGCGCCAGCAGTCCCGACCCGTTCGTAGCCGAGCAGTACTTC
CASSPDPFVAEQYF
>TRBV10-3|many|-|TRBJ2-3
TGTGCCTCCGGACCTGGCGCAGATACGCAGTATTTT
CASGPGADTQYF
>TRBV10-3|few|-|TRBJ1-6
TGTGCCATCAATGAAGGGGGTAATTCACCCCTCCACTTT
CAINEGGNSPLHF
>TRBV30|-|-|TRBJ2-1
TGTGCCTGGAGTGTGAGGGGTGAGCAGTTCTTC
CAWSVRGEQFF
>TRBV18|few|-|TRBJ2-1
TGTGCCAGCTCGTCGCCAGGGACGAGCTCCTACAATGAGCAGTTCTTC
CASSSPGTSSYNEQFF
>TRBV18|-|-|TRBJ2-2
TGTGCCAGCTCACCAAGTGCCACGAACACCGGGGAGCTGTTTTTT
CASSPSATNTGELFF
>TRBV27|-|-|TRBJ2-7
TGTGCCAGCAGTTGGGGATATGCCTACGAGCAGTACTTC
CASSWGYAYEQYF
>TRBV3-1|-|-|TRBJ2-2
TGTGCCAGCAGCCAAGATGTGGGGACCCTCGGACGCGCCGGGGAGCTGTTTTTT
CASSQDVGTLGRAGELFF
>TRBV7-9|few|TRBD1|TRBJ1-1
TGTGCCAGCAGCGCGTGGGACAGGGGGCTGGTTGCTGAAGCTTTCTTT
CASSAWDRGLVAEAFF
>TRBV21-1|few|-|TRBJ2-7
TGTGCCAGCAGCAATAAGCCCGGGACAGGGAACCACGAGCAGTACTTC
CASSNKPGTGNHEQYF
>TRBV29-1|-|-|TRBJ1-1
TGCAGCGTTGACGGGCGCCGGGACGTGAACACTGAAGCTTTCTTT
CSVDGRRDVNTEAFF
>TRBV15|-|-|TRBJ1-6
TGTGCCACCAGCAGAGGCCTTACAGGAGGATCACCCCTCCACTTT
CATSRGLTGGSPLHF
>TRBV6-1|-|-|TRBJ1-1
TGTGCCACCTCGAGGGGGGAGACTGAAGCTTTCTTT
CATSRGETEAFF
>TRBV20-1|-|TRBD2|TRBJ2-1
TGCAGTGCTACCAGACTAGCGGGAGCGGGTGAGCAGTTCTTC
CSATRLAGAGEQFF
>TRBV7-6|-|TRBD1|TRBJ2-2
TGTGCCAGCAGCTCGGACAGGGCAAACACCGGGGAGCTGTTTTTT
CASSSDRANTGELFF
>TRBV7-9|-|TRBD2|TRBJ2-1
TGTGCCAGCAGCTTTAAGAGGGAGGGCAACAATGAGCAGTTCTTC
CASSFKREGNNEQFF
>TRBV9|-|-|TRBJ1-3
TGTGCCAGCAGCGGCGGCGGAAACACCATATATTTT
CASSGGGNTIYF
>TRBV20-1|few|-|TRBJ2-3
TGCAGTGCTAGGGGACTTGGGGCTAGCAGACGAATCGGCACAGATACGCAGTATTTT
CSARGLGASRRIGTDTQYF
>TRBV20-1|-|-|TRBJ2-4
TGCAGTGCTAGAGAAAGGCTACAGTGGGACATTCAGTACTTC
CSARERLQWDIQYF
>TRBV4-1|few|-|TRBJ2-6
TGCGCCAGCAGCCAAGTGGGGAGGAGGGCGCGAGGGGCCAACGTCCTGACTTTC
CASSQVGRRARGANVLTF
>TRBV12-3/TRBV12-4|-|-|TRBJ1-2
TGTGCCAGCAGTAGAGGGACGTCACTCTATGGCTACACCTTC
CASSRGTSLYGYTF
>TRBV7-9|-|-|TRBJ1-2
TGTGCCAGCAGATTTGGAGGTTTTGGGGCCATCTATGGCTACACCTTC
CASRFGGFGAIYGYTF
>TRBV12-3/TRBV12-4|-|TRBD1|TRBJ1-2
TGTGCCAGCAGTTTATCATGGGACAGAGCTAACTATGGCTACACCTTC
CASSLSWDRANYGYTF
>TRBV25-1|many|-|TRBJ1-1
TGTGCCAGCAGTATAGACACTGAAGCTTTCTTT
CASSIDTEAFF
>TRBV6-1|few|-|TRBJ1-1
TGTGCCAGCAGGCAATCGGGAGGCACTGAAGCTTTCTTT
CASRQSGGTEAFF
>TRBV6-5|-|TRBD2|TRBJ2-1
TGTGCCAGCAGTTACGTACTAGCGGACAATGAGCAGTTCTTC
CASSYVLADNEQFF
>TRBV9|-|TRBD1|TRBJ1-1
TGTGCCAGCAGTCTTCCCCGGGACAGGGGGCGAGACACTGAAGCTTTCTTT
CASSLPRDRGRDTEAFF
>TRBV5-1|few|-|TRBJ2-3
TGCGCCAGCAGCTTGGCGGTGGGAGGAGCAGATACGCAGTATTTT
CASSLAVGGADTQYF
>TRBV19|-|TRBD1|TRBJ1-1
TGTGCCAGTAGTGCCGGGACAGGGGGGGCGAACACTGAAGCTTTCTTT
CASSAGTGGANTEAFF
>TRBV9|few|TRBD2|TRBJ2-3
TGTGCCAGCAGCGCCACCCGAGGGCGGGAGTTCCCAGATACGCAGTATTTT
CASSATRGREFPDTQYF
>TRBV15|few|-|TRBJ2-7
TGTGCCACCAGCGGGACCTCCTACGAGCAGTACTTC
CATSGTSYEQYF
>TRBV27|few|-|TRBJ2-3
TGTGCCAGCAACGGGAGAGGGTCCGTCTCTAGCACAGATACGCAGTATTTT
CASNGRGSVSSTDTQYF
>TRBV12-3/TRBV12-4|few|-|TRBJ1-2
TGTGCCAGCAGTTTAAGGGTCCGGTTCTATGGCTACACCTTC
CASSLRVRFYGYTF
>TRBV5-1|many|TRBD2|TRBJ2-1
TGCGCCAGCAGCTTAACGCTAGCGGGAGGACTGGGGACCTACAATGAGCAGTTCTTC
CASSLTLAGGLGTYNEQFF
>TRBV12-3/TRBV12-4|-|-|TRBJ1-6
TGTGCCAGCAGTTTCGCTAGAGGGTACCTCTTGTCACCCCTCCACTTT
CASSFARGYLLSPLHF
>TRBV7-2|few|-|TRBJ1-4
TGTGCCAGCAGCTTAGTAGCGGATGAAAAACTGTTTTTT
CASSLVADEKLFF
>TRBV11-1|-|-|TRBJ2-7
TGTGCCAGCAGCCCCCGACTGCGGCACGAAATTGTCCTCTACGAGCAGTACTTC
CASSPRLRHEIVLYEQYF
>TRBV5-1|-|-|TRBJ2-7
TGCGCCAGCTCCGGGACAGGTCCCAGCGGGAGTCCTGACGAGCAGTACTTC
CASSGTGPSGSPDEQYF
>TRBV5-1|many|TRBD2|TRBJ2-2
TGCGCCAGCAGCCCCCCCGGACTAGCGAGAACCGGGGAGCTGTTTTTT
CASSPPGLARTGELFF
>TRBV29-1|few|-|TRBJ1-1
TGCAGCCCTGGCCTAGGCACTGAAGCTTTCTTT
CSPGLGTEAFF
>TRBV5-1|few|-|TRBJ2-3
TGCGCCAGCAGGATAGGGGGAGCCACAGATACGCAGTATTTT
CASRIGGATDTQYF
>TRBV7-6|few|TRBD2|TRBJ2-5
TGTGCCAAAAGTCCGGGAGGGGCTGAGACCCAGTACTTC
CAKSPGGAETQYF